The 20 T cell receptor beta chains reported below all come from one sample, sequenced in a study of response to subunit inactivated influenza vaccine. TCRdb used MiXCR to reprocess the RT-PCR reads, holding one entry per CDR3 protein. The data hold about 500,000 distinct CDR3 sequences, with roughly 13% observed a single time. The starting material was PBMCs from blood, obtained around seven weeks after vaccination. Receptors were obtained from a man aged 45-60 years who received an inactivated influenza vaccine.

The genes are TRBV20-1 and TRBJ1-1, with D maybe TRBD1 (6 bases). The germline gives CDR1 DFQATT, CDR2 SNEGSKA (reference sequence). The CDR3 extends over 14 amino acids. Trimming left V 5 bases short and J 1 base short, with 14 bases between. DNA for the CDR3: TGCAGTGCTTTGGCCGGGGGGCCGAACACTGAAGCTTTCTTT. Amino acid sequence: CSALAGGPNTEAFF.

In its sample, this clonotype was seen a few times. The CDR3: CASSQASTGANEQFF. The CDR3 bases are TGCGCCAGCAGCCAAGCGTCGACAGGGGCCAATGAGCAGTTCTTC. The chain recombines TRBV4-3 with TRBJ2-1; 8 bases agree with TRBD1. Germline V CDR1 and CDR2: LGHNA, YSLEER. The V gene end was trimmed by 1 base and the J gene end by 6 bases; junction bases not matched to a gene: 5. This CDR3 spans 15 amino acids.

This clonotype was detected only a few times. The rearrangement links TRBV10-3 to TRBJ2-7, with 9 bases that match TRBD1. V gave up 6 bases and J gave up 9 bases; unmatched junction bases: 9. The germline V gene encodes CDR1 ENHRY and CDR2 SYGVKD. This CDR3 has 13 residues. The CDR3 DNA reads as TGTGCCATCAGCGTCCCGGGACAGGGACGGCAGTACTTC. Protein sequence: CAISVPGQGRQYF.

In regard to this clonotype: The junction departs from the called germline gene at one end, perhaps through a read error. The chain has TRBV4-1 and TRBJ1-1; TRBD1 agrees at 8 bases. The germline CDR1 and CDR2 sequences are MGHRA and YSYEKL. The CDR3 runs 16 residues. CDR3 region: CASSQTSVPGQAEASF. CDR3 nucleotides: TGCGCCAGCAGCCAAACCAGCGTCCCGGGACAGGCTGAAGCTTCCTTT.

This clonotype occurred many times. This chain connects TRBV7-2 to TRBJ2-5; maybe TRBD2 (6 bases). Germline loops: CDR1 SGHTA, CDR2 FQGNSA. The length of the CDR3 is 13 residues. Trimming removed 8 bases from V and 4 bases from J, with 14 bases in between. CDR3 sequence reads: CASSGGVGETQYF. The CDR3 DNA reads TGTGCCAGCTCAGGAGGGGTAGGAGAGACCCAGTACTTC. The full variable domain, in which reference TRBV7-2 and TRBJ2-5 provide the parts outside the CDR3, is GAGVSQSPSNKVTEKGKDVELRCDPISGHTALYWYRQSLGQGLEFLIYFQGNSAPDKSGLPSDRFSAERTGGSVSTLTIQRTQQEDSAVYLCASSGGVGETQYFGPGTRLLVL.

In this sample, this clonotype turned up a few times. The J gene is TRBJ1-1, the V gene TRBV20-1; perhaps TRBD1 as D (5 bases). Germline values: CDR1 DFQATT, CDR2 SNEGSKA (reference sequence). V was trimmed by 0 bases and J by 0 bases, leaving 11 bases between them. The CDR3 covers 15 residues. The chain's CDR3 is CSARDGRGVNTEAFF. The CDR3 nucleotides are TGCAGTGCTAGAGATGGTCGGGGGGTGAACACTGAAGCTTTCTTT.

The V and J genes are TRBV20-1 and TRBJ2-6; D tentatively fits TRBD1 or TRBD2 (5 bases each). Trimming pared 2 bases from V and 4 bases from J, leaving 33 bases between. This CDR3 comprises 22 residues. Germline assignment: CDR1 DFQATT and CDR2 SNEGSKA (reference sequence). This chain's CDR3 is CSARSGINIRGPELMGANVLTF. The DNA of the CDR3 is TGCAGTGCTAGATCAGGAATTAACATAAGGGGACCTGAACTGATGGGGGCCAACGTCCTGACTTTC.

Only a few counts were recorded for this clonotype. The genes are TRBV20-1 and TRBJ2-1; 10 nucleotides align to TRBD2. In germline, CDR1 is DFQATT, CDR2 SNEGSKA (reference sequence). The CDR3 loop spans 15 amino acids. V was pared by 2 bases and J by 2 bases, with 3 bases of the junction left unmatched. The CDR3 nucleotides read TGCAGTGCTAGACCGAGCGGGGGGGCCTACAATGAGCAGTTCTTC. This translates into CSARPSGGAYNEQFF.

There are a few counts of this clonotype. The chain links TRBV28 to TRBJ1-5; 7 nucleotides match TRBD1. Germline assignment: CDR1 MDHEN and CDR2 SYDVKM. This CDR3 is built from 16 residues. The V segment lost 0 bases and the J segment 2 bases; nucleotides outside the gene matches: 4. The chain's CDR3 is CASSLWVGTGNQPQHF. CDR3 nucleotide sequence: TGTGCCAGCAGTTTATGGGTCGGGACAGGCAATCAGCCCCAGCATTTT.

The J gene is TRBJ2-2, the V gene TRBV7-9; 8 bases agree with TRBD2. Germline CDR1 SEHNR, CDR2 FQNEAQ (reference sequence). The CDR3 extends over 16 amino acids. The trim removed 4 bases at V and 2 bases at J, leaving 6 bases unmatched. The CDR3 DNA is TGTGCCAGCAGCTCACGCGGGAGGCGAAACACCGGGGAGCTGTTTTTT. Protein product: CASSSRGRRNTGELFF.

The chain combines TRBV24-1 with TRBJ2-7; 7 bases agree with TRBD2. There are 13 residues in the CDR3. Germline V gene sequence: CDR1 KGHDR, CDR2 SFDVKD. Trimming took 4 bases from V and 5 from J; bases not matched to a gene: 4. The CDR3 nucleotides are TGTGCCACCAGTGACGGGGGGAGGAACGAGCAGTACTTC. Encoded protein: CATSDGGRNEQYF.

V usage is TRBV7-3 and J usage is TRBJ2-5; weak D call: TRBD2 (6 bases). Trimming took 4 bases from V and 5 from J, leaving 11 bases between them. The CDR3 is 13 residues long. The germline CDR1 and CDR2 sequences are SGHTA and FQGTGA. This CDR3 reads CASSYGSLETQYF. The CDR3 DNA follows: TGTGCCAGCAGCTACGGGAGTCTGGAGACCCAGTACTTC.

This clonotype was seen more than once but under ten times. The gene calls are TRBV20-1 and TRBJ1-1; no clear D. This CDR3 contains 12 residues. CDR1 DFQATT and CDR2 SNEGSKA come from the germline V gene (reference sequence). The V and J ends lost 4 bases and 1 base respectively, with 7 bases between them. The DNA of the CDR3 is TGCAGTGCTAACCGTAAGAACACTGAAGCTTTCTTT. This sequence encodes CSANRKNTEAFF.

This clonotype has a handful of counts. V is TRBV9 and J is TRBJ2-5; 11 bases map to TRBD2. Germline V gene sequence: CDR1 SGDLS, CDR2 YYNGEE. The CDR3 runs to 14 residues. V lost 0 bases, J lost 5 bases, and 0 bases stayed unmatched. The CDR3 spells CASSVVAGGETQYF. In DNA form, the CDR3 reads TGTGCCAGCAGCGTAGTAGCGGGAGGGGAGACCCAGTACTTC.

The J gene is TRBJ1-5, the V gene TRBV6-1; 9 nucleotides agree with TRBD1. The CDR3 contains 17 residues. Germline trimming cut 5 bases from V and 4 bases from J; bases unmatched to any gene: 12. Germline-derived CDR1 and CDR2 are MNHNS and SASEGT. The chain's CDR3 is CASSTGTGRIDNQPQHF. Written as DNA, the CDR3 is TGTGCCAGCAGTACCGGGACAGGGCGTATTGATAATCAGCCCCAGCATTTT.

This clonotype has a handful of counts. V and J are TRBV20-1 and TRBJ1-4; D unclear. The CDR3 loop spans 14 amino acids. The V and J ends lost 2 bases and 5 bases respectively, with 12 bases between them. Germline V gene sequence: CDR1 DFQATT, CDR2 SNEGSKA (reference sequence). CDR3 loop: CSARSGRPNEKLFF. As DNA, the CDR3 is TGCAGTGCTAGAAGCGGACGACCGAATGAAAAACTGTTTTTT.

The chain combines TRBV12-3 or TRBV12-4 with TRBJ2-3; weak D call: TRBD2 (5 bases). With 2 bases removed from V and 0 bases from J, the gap between germline ends came to 9 bases. The CDR3 sequence is 15 residues long. CDR3 sequence: CASSLSGFSTDTQYF. The CDR3 DNA follows: TGTGCCAGCAGTTTATCGGGGTTTAGCACAGATACGCAGTATTTT.

This sequence joins TRBV4-2 and TRBJ1-4, with 10 bases identical to TRBD1. The CDR3 length is 15 residues. V gave up 0 bases and J gave up 7 bases; unmatched junction bases: 2. CDR1 and CDR2 from the germline V gene are LGHNA and YNFKEQ. CDR3: CASSQEGDRGEKLFF. The CDR3 DNA is TGTGCCAGCAGCCAAGAAGGGGACAGGGGTGAAAAACTGTTTTTT.

There are a few counts of this clonotype. This sequence joins TRBV18 and TRBJ2-3; D not resolved. The V end lost 6 bases, the J end lost 0 bases, and 13 bases lay between the germline ends. Germline loops: CDR1 KGHSH, CDR2 LQKENI. The CDR3 runs to 15 residues. The CDR3 nucleotides read TGTGCCAGCTCCGTAGCCTCAACTAGCACAGATACGCAGTATTTT. Its protein product is CASSVASTSTDTQYF.

This clonotype was seen more than once but under ten times. The junction departs from germline at one end; a sequencing error may be responsible. V usage is TRBV29-1 and J usage is TRBJ1-2; 8 positions agree with TRBD1. From germline, CDR1 is SQVTM and CDR2 ANQGSEA. The CDR3 extends over 14 amino acids. The CDR3 coding sequence is TGCAGCGTTGGGAGTGCAGGACAGGGTTATGGCTACACTTTC. Protein sequence: CSVGSAGQGYGYTF.